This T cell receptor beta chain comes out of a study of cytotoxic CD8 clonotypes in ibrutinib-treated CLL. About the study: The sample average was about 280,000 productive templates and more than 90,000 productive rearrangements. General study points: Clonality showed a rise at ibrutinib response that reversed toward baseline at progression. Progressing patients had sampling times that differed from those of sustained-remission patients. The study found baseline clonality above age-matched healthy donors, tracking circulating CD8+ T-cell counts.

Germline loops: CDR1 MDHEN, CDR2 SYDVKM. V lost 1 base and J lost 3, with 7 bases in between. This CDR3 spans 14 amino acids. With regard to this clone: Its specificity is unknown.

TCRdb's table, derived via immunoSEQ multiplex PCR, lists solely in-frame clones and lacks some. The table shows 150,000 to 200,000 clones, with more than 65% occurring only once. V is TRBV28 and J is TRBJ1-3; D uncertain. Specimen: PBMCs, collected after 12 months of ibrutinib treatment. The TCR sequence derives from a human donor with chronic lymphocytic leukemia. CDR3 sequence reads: CASSLFLFGNTIYF. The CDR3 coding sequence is TGTGCCAGCAGTTTATTTTTATTTGGAAACACCATATATTTT.